Listed here are 6 T cell receptor beta chains from one sample, sequenced in a study of vaccination effects on CD4 cells after COVID-19. TCRdb keeps only in-frame clones here, not all; method: immunoSEQ multiplex PCR. This table has 50,000 or so clones, approximately 65% appearing once. Their specific antigens are unknown. At the end of more than 8 days of culture, CD4+ T cells were isolated. The sequencing used CD4+ T cells from PBMCs cultured without peptide, collected before COVID-19 vaccination. The receptor source for this set is a human donor who received a COVID-19 vaccine.

The chain uses TRBV12-5 and TRBJ2-2; 9 positions match TRBD2. The CDR3 is 20 amino acids. After removal of 3 bases from V and 3 bases from J, the junction contained 17 bases not matched to a gene. CDR1 is LGHNT and CDR2 is FRNRAP in the germline V gene. CDR3 nucleotides: TGTGCTAGTGGTTTCCACCGACTACCTTTAGCGGGGGCCGACACCGGGGAGCTGTTTTTT. Translating gives CASGFHRLPLAGADTGELFF.

This clone occurred once. The gene calls are TRBV6-2 or TRBV6-3 and TRBJ2-7; TRBD1 matches at 7 bases. The CDR3 contains 17 residues. The junction had 15 bases not matched to a gene; V was cut back by 2 bases and J by 5 bases. Germline assignment: CDR1 MNHEY and CDR2 SVGEGT. The CDR3 spells CASSYQYRRDSRHEQYF. In DNA form, the CDR3 reads TGTGCCAGCAGTTACCAATACCGCCGGGACAGTCGACACGAGCAGTACTTC.

The chain couples TRBV7-9 to TRBJ2-1; the D is unclear. The germline CDR1 and CDR2 sequences are SEHNR and FQNEAQ (reference sequence). The V and J ends lost 1 base and 3 bases respectively, with 16 bases between them. CDR3 length: 17 amino acids. Written as DNA, the CDR3 is TGTGCCAGCAGCTTAGGAGCTTCCGGAGAACTCTACAATGAGCAGTTCTTC. Translating gives CASSLGASGELYNEQFF.

This sequence joins TRBV30 and TRBJ2-6; D is unresolved. The CDR3 consists of 16 residues. Trimming pared 4 bases from V and 2 bases from J, leaving 15 bases between. Germline V gene lookup returns CDR1 GTSNPN and CDR2 SVGIG (reference sequence). The CDR3 sequence: CAWTKPGLPGANVLTF. Here the CDR3 DNA reads TGTGCCTGGACTAAGCCCGGTCTCCCTGGGGCCAACGTCCTGACTTTC.

The chain recombines TRBV6-5 with TRBJ1-4, with 9 nucleotides matching TRBD1. This CDR3 has 13 amino acids. Per germline, CDR1 MNHEY and CDR2 SVGAGI. V lost 6 bases to trimming and J lost 7 bases; unmatched junction nucleotides: 3. The CDR3 nucleotides read TGTGCCAGCAGGAGGACAGGGGTTGAAAAACTGTTTTTT. Translating it yields CASRRTGVEKLFF.

This clone was seen more than once but under ten times. The chain employs TRBV7-2 and TRBJ2-1; 11 bases are a match to TRBD2. The trim removed 4 bases at V and 7 bases at J, leaving 0 bases unmatched. CDR1 SGHTA and CDR2 FQGNSA come from the germline V gene. The CDR3 spans 13 residues. The CDR3 sequence is CASSWTSGNEQFF. As DNA, the CDR3 is TGTGCCAGCAGCTGGACTAGCGGGAATGAGCAGTTCTTC.